These 10 T cell receptor beta chains were sequenced from one sample in a study of CD8 T cells in Susac syndrome. Random hexamers primed reverse transcription of roughly 0.45 to 1 ug RNA. In TCRdb, the immunoSEQ multiplex PCR reads were re-called with MiXCR into one record per CDR3 protein. The repertoire holds around 180,000 distinct CDR3 sequences, with 85% to 95% as singletons. The sample comprised CD4+ T cells from PBMCs. The receptor set was obtained from a human donor with Susac syndrome.

CDR3 sequence (DNA): TGTGCCAGCAGCTACGGACTAGCCGGGGCGATTGAGCAGTTCTTC. Its translation: CASSYGLAGAIEQFF. The genes are TRBV3-1 and TRBJ2-1, with TRBD2 identical over 8 bases. The CDR3 sequence is 15 residues long. The V segment lost 5 bases and the J segment 9 bases; nucleotides outside the gene matches: 12. Germline CDR1 is LGHDT and CDR2 is YNNKEL (reference sequence).

This chain connects TRBV4-3 to TRBJ2-5; D may be TRBD1 or TRBD2 (5 bases each). Trimming removed 1 base at V and 1 base at J, with 10 bases between. The germline V gene encodes CDR1 LGHNA and CDR2 YSLEER. The CDR3 spans 15 residues. The CDR3 spells CASSQGRGTQETQYF. CDR3 DNA: TGCGCCAGCAGCCAAGGACGGGGCACCCAAGAGACCCAGTACTTC.

V is TRBV15 and J is TRBJ2-7; TRBD1 might be the D (6 bases). This CDR3 comprises 15 residues. V dropped 1 base and J dropped 4 bases, with 14 bases sitting between them. Germline assignment: CDR1 LNHNV and CDR2 YYDKDF (reference sequence). The CDR3 reads CATSRVKAGAYEQYF. The CDR3 DNA is TGTGCCACCAGCAGAGTTAAGGCAGGGGCGTACGAGCAGTACTTC.

The chain is built from TRBV16 and TRBJ1-1; 7 bases align to TRBD1. The CDR3 has 13 amino acids. The J segment lost 6 bases and the V segment lost 4 bases, leaving 5 bases of the junction unmatched. Per the germline V gene, CDR1 is KGHSY and CDR2 is FQNENV. The CDR3 DNA follows: TGTGCCAGCAGCCCCGGGACAGTCCCTGAAGCTTTCTTT. This gives the protein CASSPGTVPEAFF.

The chain combines TRBV7-9 with TRBJ2-1; D is uncertain. Per the germline V gene, CDR1 is SEHNR and CDR2 is FQNEAQ (reference sequence). The CDR3 has 14 residues. The ends were cut back, 1 base at V and 3 bases at J, with 7 bases in the middle. CDR3 sequence: CASSLEDGYNEQFF. CDR3 nucleotide sequence: TGTGCCAGCAGCTTAGAAGACGGCTACAATGAGCAGTTCTTC.

The J gene is TRBJ1-1, the V gene TRBV12-3 or TRBV12-4; D gene unclear. The CDR3 consists of 12 residues. The V and J ends lost 5 bases and 1 base respectively, with 5 bases between them. CDR3 nucleotide sequence: TGTGCCAGCAGTAACAGGAACACTGAAGCTTTCTTT. This sequence encodes CASSNRNTEAFF.

V gene TRBV27 combines with J gene TRBJ1-2; weak D call: TRBD1 (6 bases). The CDR3 loop spans 15 amino acids. With 3 bases removed from V and 2 bases from J, the gap between germline ends came to 13 bases. Germline V gene sequence: CDR1 MNHEY, CDR2 SMNVEV (reference sequence). CDR3 nucleotide sequence: TGTGCCAGCAGTTTTACAGGGTTGCGAAACTATGGCTACACCTTC. The encoded protein is CASSFTGLRNYGYTF.

Only a few counts were recorded for this clonotype. The genes are TRBV14 and TRBJ2-2; D is unresolved. CDR3 length equals 17 residues. V was shortened by 1 base and J by 1 base, with 13 bases between the two germline ends. Germline loops: CDR1 SGHDN, CDR2 FVKESK. CDR3 coding DNA: TGTGCCAGCAGCCAAGTTCGCAGCAAAAAGAACACCGGGGAGCTGTTTTTT. It translates to CASSQVRSKKNTGELFF. Filled out from reference TRBV14 and TRBJ2-2, the complete variable domain reads EAGVTQFPSHSVIEKGQTVTLRCDPISGHDNLYWYRRVMGKEIKFLLHFVKESKQDESGMPNNRFLAERTGGTYSTLKVQPAELEDSGVYFCASSQVRSKKNTGELFFGEGSRLTVL.

V is TRBV20-1 and J is TRBJ1-1; 8 bases are shared with TRBD1. Germline V lookup: CDR1 DFQATT, CDR2 SNEGSKA (reference sequence). V lost 6 bases, J lost 2 bases, and 5 bases stayed unmatched. The CDR3 has 13 amino acids. The CDR3 spells CSARTGRNTEAFF. In DNA, the CDR3 is TGCAGTGCGCGGACAGGGCGAAACACTGAAGCTTTCTTT.

The chain carries TRBV25-1 and TRBJ2-5; D is undetermined. This CDR3 has 15 amino acids. With 1 base removed from V and 5 bases from J, the gap between germline ends came to 14 bases. Germline values: CDR1 MGHDK, CDR2 SYGVNS. The CDR3, as DNA: TGTGCCAGCAGTGAATTGGGTGGGTCTTGGGAGACCCAGTACTTC. This encodes CASSELGGSWETQYF. Drawing the rest from reference TRBV25-1 and TRBJ2-5, the complete variable domain is EADIYQTPRYLVIGTGKKITLECSQTMGHDKMYWYQQDPGMELHLIHYSYGVNSTEKGDLSSESTVSRIRTEHFPLTLESARPSHTSQYLCASSELGGSWETQYFGPGTRLLVL.